This T cell receptor beta chain appears in the sequencing data of a study of blood T cell repertoires in COVID-19. Overall study: Samples of COVID-19 (acute and convalescent) were obtained from the United States, Italy and Spain.

Only in-frame clones appear in the TCRdb table, and some are missing; sequencing was by immunoSEQ multiplex PCR. The sample shows hundreds of thousands of clones, around 90% of them seen only once. The V end lost 6 bases, the J end lost 7 bases, and 6 bases lay between the germline ends. The germline V gene encodes CDR1 KGHSH and CDR2 LQKENI. The CDR3 extends over 11 amino acids. What the recovered Cohort 3 donors had was two negative PCRs, clearance, or symptom resolution. J is TRBJ1-4 and V is TRBV18, with D uncertain. This TCR derives from a woman aged 50 to 65 who had recovered from COVID-19. Input material: PBMCs or T cells enriched from blood (not recorded which). CDR3 sequence reads: CASSRGEKLFF. CDR3 nucleotide sequence: TGTGCCAGCTCCCGGGGTGAAAAACTGTTTTTT.